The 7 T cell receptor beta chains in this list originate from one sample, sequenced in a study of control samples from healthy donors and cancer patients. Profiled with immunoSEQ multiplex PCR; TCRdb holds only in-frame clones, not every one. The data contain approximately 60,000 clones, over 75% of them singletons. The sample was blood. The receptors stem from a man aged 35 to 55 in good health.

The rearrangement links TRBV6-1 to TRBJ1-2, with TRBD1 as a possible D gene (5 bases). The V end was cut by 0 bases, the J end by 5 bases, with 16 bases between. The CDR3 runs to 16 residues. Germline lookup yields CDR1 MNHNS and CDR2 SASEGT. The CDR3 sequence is CASSEAAGRSGYGYTF. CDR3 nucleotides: TGTGCCAGCAGTGAAGCAGCAGGGAGGAGCGGGTATGGCTACACCTTC.

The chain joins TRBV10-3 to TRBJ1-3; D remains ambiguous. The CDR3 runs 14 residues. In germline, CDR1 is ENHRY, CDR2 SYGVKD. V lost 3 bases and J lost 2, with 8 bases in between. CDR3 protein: CAISDGSTGNTIYF. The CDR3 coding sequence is TGTGCCATCAGTGATGGCAGTACTGGAAACACCATATATTTT.

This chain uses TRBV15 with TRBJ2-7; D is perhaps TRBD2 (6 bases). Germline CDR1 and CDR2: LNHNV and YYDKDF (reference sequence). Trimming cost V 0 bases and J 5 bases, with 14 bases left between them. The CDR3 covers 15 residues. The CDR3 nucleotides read TGTGCCACCAGCAGAGATCTGAGGCGGGGCGACGAGCAGTACTTC. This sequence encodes CATSRDLRRGDEQYF.

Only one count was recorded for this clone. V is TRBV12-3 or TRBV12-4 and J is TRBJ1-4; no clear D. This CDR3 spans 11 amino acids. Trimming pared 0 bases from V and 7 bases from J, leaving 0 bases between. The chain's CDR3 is CASSLAEKLFF. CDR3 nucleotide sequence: TGTGCCAGCAGTTTAGCTGAAAAACTGTTTTTT.

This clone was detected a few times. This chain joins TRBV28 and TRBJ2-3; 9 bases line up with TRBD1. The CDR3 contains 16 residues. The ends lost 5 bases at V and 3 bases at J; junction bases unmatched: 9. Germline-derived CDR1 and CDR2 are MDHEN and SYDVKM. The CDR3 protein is CASSPGTGRRTDTQYF. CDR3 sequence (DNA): TGTGCCAGCAGTCCGGGGACAGGGAGAAGGACAGATACGCAGTATTTT.

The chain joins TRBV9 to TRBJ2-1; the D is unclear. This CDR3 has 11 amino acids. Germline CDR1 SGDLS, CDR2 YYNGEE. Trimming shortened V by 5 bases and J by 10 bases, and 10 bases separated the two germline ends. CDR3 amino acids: CASSDRVEQFF. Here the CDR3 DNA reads TGTGCCAGCAGTGATCGGGTGGAGCAGTTCTTC.

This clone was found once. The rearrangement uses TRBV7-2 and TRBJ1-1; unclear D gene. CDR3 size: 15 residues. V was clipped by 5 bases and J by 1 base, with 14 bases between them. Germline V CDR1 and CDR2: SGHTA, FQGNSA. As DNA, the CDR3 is TGTGCCAGCAGCCCCTTGGTGTTACGGAACACTGAAGCTTTCTTT. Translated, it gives CASSPLVLRNTEAFF.